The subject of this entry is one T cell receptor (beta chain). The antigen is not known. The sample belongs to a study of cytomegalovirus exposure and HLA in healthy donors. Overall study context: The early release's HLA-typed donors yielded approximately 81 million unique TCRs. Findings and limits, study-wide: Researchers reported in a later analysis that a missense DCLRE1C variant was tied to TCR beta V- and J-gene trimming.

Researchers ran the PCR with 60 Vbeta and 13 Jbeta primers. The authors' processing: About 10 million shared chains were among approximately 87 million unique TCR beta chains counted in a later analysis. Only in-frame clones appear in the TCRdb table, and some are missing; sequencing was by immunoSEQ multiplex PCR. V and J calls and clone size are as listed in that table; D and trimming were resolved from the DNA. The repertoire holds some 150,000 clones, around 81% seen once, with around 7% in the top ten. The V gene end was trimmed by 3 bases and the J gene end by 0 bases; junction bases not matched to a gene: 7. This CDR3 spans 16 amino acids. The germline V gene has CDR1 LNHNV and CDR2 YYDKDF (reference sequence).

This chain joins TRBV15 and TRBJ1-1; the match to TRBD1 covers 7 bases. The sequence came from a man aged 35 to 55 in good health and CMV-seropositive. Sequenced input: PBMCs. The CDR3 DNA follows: TGTGCCACCAGCAGGGGACAGTTAGGCATGAACACTGAAGCTTTCTTT. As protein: CATSRGQLGMNTEAFF.